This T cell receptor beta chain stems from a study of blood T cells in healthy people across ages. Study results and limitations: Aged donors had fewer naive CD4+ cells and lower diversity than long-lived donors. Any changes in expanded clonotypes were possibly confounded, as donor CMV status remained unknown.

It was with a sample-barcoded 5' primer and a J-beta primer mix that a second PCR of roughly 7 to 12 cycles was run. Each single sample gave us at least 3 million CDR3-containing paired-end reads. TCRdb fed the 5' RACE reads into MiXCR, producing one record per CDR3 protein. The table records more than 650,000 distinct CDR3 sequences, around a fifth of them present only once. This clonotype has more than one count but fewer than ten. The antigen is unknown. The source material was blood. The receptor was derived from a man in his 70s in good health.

The CDR3 protein is CASSRGQAKSNSPLHF. The CDR3 DNA sequence: TGTGCCAGCAGCCGGGGACAGGCCAAGTCTAATTCACCCCTCCACTTT. V is TRBV3-1 and J is TRBJ1-6; TRBD1 matches 8 bases. Trimming removed 4 bases from V and 6 bases from J; junction bases left unmatched: 8. Germline V gene lookup returns CDR1 LGHDT and CDR2 YNNKEL (reference sequence). This CDR3 is 16 amino acids long.